Here is one T cell receptor (beta chain) with its context. Its antigen is still unknown. Peptide-pool stimulation followed by sequencing identified expanded antigen-specific CD4+ clonotypes in the ViraFEST assay. When 10 to 11 days of culture had elapsed, CD4+ T cells were isolated. Between March and December 2020, the person had a SARS-CoV-2 infection that PCR confirmed. PBMC cultures contained about 1.9 million cells per well, about 10 IU/ml IL-2 and roughly 10 ug/ml peptides. This record comes from a study of vaccination effects on CD4 cells after COVID-19. The CDR3 consists of 14 residues. Germline V gives CDR1 SGHRS, CDR2 YFSETQ. V was cut by 5 bases and J by 6 bases, with 15 bases left in between. Sequencing was performed with immunoSEQ multiplex PCR; in TCRdb, only in-frame clones are kept and a portion is missing. The repertoire holds about 45,000 clones, with under 80% as singletons.

The sample here was CD4+ T cells from PBMCs cultured with a peptide pool, taken before COVID-19 vaccination. The origin of this receptor is a human donor who had a prior SARS-CoV-2 infection. The chain employs TRBV5-1 and TRBJ2-1, with D perhaps TRBD1 or TRBD2 (6 bases each). CDR3 residues: CASSLQGLGNEQFF. CDR3 bases: TGCGCCAGCAGTTTACAGGGACTTGGCAATGAGCAGTTCTTC.